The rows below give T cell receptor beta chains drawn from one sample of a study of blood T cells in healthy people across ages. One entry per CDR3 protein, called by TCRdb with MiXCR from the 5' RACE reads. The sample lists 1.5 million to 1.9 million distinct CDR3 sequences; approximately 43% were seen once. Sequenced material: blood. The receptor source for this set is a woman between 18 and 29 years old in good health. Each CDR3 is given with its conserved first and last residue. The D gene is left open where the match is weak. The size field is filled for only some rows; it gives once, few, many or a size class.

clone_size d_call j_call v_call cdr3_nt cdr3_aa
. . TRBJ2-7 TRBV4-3 TGCGCCAGCAGCCACAGGACGGGTATCAGCGAGCAGTACTTC CASSHRTGISEQYF
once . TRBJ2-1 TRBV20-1 TGCAGTGACAGAGGGGGCTCCTACAATGAGCAGTTCTTC CSDRGGSYNEQFF
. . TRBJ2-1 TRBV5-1 TGCGCCAGCCCCACACGTCCCGGGACAGCGGCGGGGAATGAGCAGTTCTTC CASPTRPGTAAGNEQFF
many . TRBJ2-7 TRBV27 TGTGCCAGCAGTTCCGACGGAGCTTACGAGCAGTACTTC CASSSDGAYEQYF
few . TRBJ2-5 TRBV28 TGTGCCAGCAGTTTCAGGGAACAGACCCAGTACTTC CASSFREQTQYF
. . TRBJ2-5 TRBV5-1 TGCGCCAGCAGCCACCCCCAGAGGAGTGAGACCCAGTACTTC CASSHPQRSETQYF
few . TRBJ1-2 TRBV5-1 TGCGCCAGCAGCTTGTCCTGGGATGGCTACACCTTC CASSLSWDGYTF
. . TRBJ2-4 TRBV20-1 TGCAGTGCTAGAAACATACGGGCAGCCAAAAACATTCAGTACTTC CSARNIRAAKNIQYF
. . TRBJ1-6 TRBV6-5 TGTGCCAGCGGAAGAAGTCCCTATAATTCACCCCTCCACTTT CASGRSPYNSPLHF
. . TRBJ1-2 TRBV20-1 TGCAGTGCCGGGACGTACCAGACGGGTGGCTACACCTTC CSAGTYQTGGYTF
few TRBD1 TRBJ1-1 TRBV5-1 TGCGCCAGCAGCATCACCCCCGACAGGGGCACTGAAGCTTTCTTT CASSITPDRGTEAFF
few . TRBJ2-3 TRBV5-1 TGCGCCAGCAGCTTGGGACGGGACAGCACAGATACGCAGTATTTT CASSLGRDSTDTQYF
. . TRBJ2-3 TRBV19 TGTGCCAGTAGTAATAGGAGGATGGGCACAGATACGCAGTATTTT CASSNRRMGTDTQYF
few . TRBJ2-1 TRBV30 TGTGCCTGGAGTGTACCCTCGGATTACAATGAGCAGTTCTTC CAWSVPSDYNEQFF
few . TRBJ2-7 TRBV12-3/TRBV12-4 TGTGCCAGCAGCCCGTTTTCAGGGACCTTAACCTACGAGCAGTACTTC CASSPFSGTLTYEQYF
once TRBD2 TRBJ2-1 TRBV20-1 TGCAGTGCGAGTCAGGATCTAGCGGGCTCCTACAATGAGCAGTTCTTC CSASQDLAGSYNEQFF
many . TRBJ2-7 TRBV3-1 TGTGCCAGCAGCCAATTCTCCTGGAAGAGCGAGCAGTACTTC CASSQFSWKSEQYF
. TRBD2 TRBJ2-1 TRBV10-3 TGTGCCATCAGTGAAAGCGGGGGGCATTACCCTGAGCAGTTCTTC CAISESGGHYPEQFF
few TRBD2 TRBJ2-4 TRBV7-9 TGTGCCAGCAGCCAGACACCGGGACTAGCGGGAGTAGGTACCAAAAACATTCAGTACTTC CASSQTPGLAGVGTKNIQYF
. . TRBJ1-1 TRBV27 TGTGCCAGCAGTTCACTGCTTGGACAGTTGAACACTGAAGCTTTCTTT CASSSLLGQLNTEAFF
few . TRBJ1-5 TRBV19 TGTGCCAGTATAGAGGGCTCCAATCAGCCCCAGCATTTT CASIEGSNQPQHF
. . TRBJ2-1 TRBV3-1 TGTACCAGCAGCCGAACGCGCAATGAGCAGTTCTTC CTSSRTRNEQFF
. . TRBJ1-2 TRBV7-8 TGTGCCAGCAGCCGGTCTCTCGGGCTCTATGGCTACACCTTC CASSRSLGLYGYTF
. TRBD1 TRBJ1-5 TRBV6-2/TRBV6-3 TGTGCCAGCAGTTACCCCGGGACAGTTTATAGCAATCAGCCCCAGCATTTT CASSYPGTVYSNQPQHF
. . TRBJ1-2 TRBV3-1 TGTGCCAGCAGCCCCGGTTGGGGATCTAACTATGGCTACACCTTC CASSPGWGSNYGYTF
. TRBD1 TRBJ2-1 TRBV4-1 TGCGCCAGCAGCCAAGCCCCCATACCCGTACAGGGGGTAAATGAGCAGTTCTTC CASSQAPIPVQGVNEQFF
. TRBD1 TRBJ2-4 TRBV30 TGTGCCTGGAGCGGGGACAGTAAAAACATTCAGTACTTC CAWSGDSKNIQYF
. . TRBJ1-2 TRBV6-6 TGTGCCAGCAGTTACTCATCGGTCGAGTCGGGGGCGCGTGGCTACACCTTC CASSYSSVESGARGYTF
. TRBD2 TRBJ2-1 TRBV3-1 TGTGCCAGCAGCCGGGTTCGGGGGGGGTCCTACAATGAGCAGTTCTTC CASSRVRGGSYNEQFF
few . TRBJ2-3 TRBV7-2 TGTGCCAGCAGCGTCCTTAGGGACACAGATACGCAGTATTTT CASSVLRDTDTQYF
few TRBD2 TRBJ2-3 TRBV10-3 TGTGCCAGCACTAGCGGGGGGCTACCGGATACGCAGTATTTT CASTSGGLPDTQYF
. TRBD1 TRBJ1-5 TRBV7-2 TGTGCCAGCAGCCCAGGGGGGACAAGCATCCCCAGCCACTTT CASSPGGTSIPSHF
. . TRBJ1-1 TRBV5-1 TGCGCCAGCAGCCAAACAGGGCCTGAAGCTTTCTTT CASSQTGPEAFF